The entry below describes one T cell receptor beta chain. Its antigen remains unknown. This specimen belongs to a study of beta chain features in type 1 diabetes. Study conclusions and caveats: Type 1 diabetes patients had moderately but significantly shorter TCRB CDR3s in all four CD4+ subsets.

The isolated RNA, all of it, was reverse transcribed, so expressed TCRB transcripts were what got sequenced. Profiling relied on immunoSEQ multiplex PCR, and the TCRdb table lists in-frame clones only, not all of them. The sample contains about 160,000 clones, around 8% of which appear only once. The CDR3 contains 14 residues. Germline CDR1 PRHDT, CDR2 FYEKMQ (reference sequence). The V segment lost 5 bases and the J segment 3 bases; nucleotides outside the gene matches: 4. This chain uses TRBV13 with TRBJ2-7; 10 nucleotides match TRBD2. Source material: central memory CD4+ T cells from blood. This receptor was taken from a woman in her thirties or forties with type 1 diabetes. The CDR3 loop is CASSLGLADYEQYF. In nucleotides, the CDR3 is TGTGCCAGCAGCCTCGGACTAGCGGACTACGAGCAGTACTTC.